This T cell receptor (beta chain) was profiled in a study of OX40 agonist ivuxolimab in advanced cancers. Study conclusions and caveats: At 0.1 to 3.0 mg/kg, clonal expansion of CD4+ and CD8+ blood T cells had occurred by week 6.

Using immunoSEQ multiplex PCR, the repertoire was profiled, and TCRdb retains in-frame clones only, with some absent. The sample records approximately 72,000 clones, about 90% being singletons. Worth noting for this clone: What it recognizes is unknown.

Trimming shortened V by 6 bases and J by 3 bases, and 11 bases separated the two germline ends. The CDR3 loop spans 13 amino acids. Germline V CDR1 and CDR2: SGHNT, YENEEA. The clonotype comes from an adult with an advanced solid tumor such as melanoma, head and neck, liver or kidney cancer. The chain has TRBV11-3 and TRBJ1-1, with D hard to call. The sample in question was CD4+ or CD8+ T cells sorted from blood, obtained in a trial of the OX40 agonist ivuxolimab. Here the CDR3 DNA reads TGTGCCAGCAGTCTAGGGTTGGACACTGAAGCTTTCTTT. This encodes CASSLGLDTEAFF.